This record looks at one T cell receptor (beta chain) sequence and its context. Its antigen is unknown. These data originate in a study of vaccination and CD4 T cells after COVID-19. Time point here: late sampling 161 to 241 days after vaccination in a few convalescent patients. Treatment specified: roughly 10-day PBMC culture with coronavirus spike peptide pools or control peptides (ViraFEST assay). Whole-study findings and limits: Detection of a median roughly 83% of reactive clones in convalescent patients was confined to the period after vaccination. SARS-CoV-2-reactive clonotypes showed a nonsignificant median rise from roughly 21 to 40.

The Oncomine TCR Beta short-read assay was what sequenced the DNA obtained from cultured CD4+ T cells. Via MiXCR, TCRdb re-called the PCR reads, giving one row per CDR3 protein. The sample shows fewer than 25,000 distinct CDR3 sequences, 35% to 40% of them seen only once. This CDR3 has 12 amino acids. The V end was cut by 3 bases, the J end by 2 bases, with 5 bases between. CDR1 is KGHSH and CDR2 is LQKENI in the germline V gene. This sample comprised CD4+ T cells from blood, cultured in vitro, obtained about 7 months after SARS-CoV-2 vaccination. The chain uses TRBV18 and TRBJ2-7; no clear D gene. The sequence came from a human donor who had recovered from COVID-19. In DNA form, the CDR3 reads TGTGCCAGCTCACCTTGGACCTACGAGCAGTACTTC. Its translation is CASSPWTYEQYF. The complete variable domain, with remaining parts taken from reference TRBV18 and TRBJ2-7, reads NAGVMQNPRHLVRRRGQEARLRCSPMKGHSHVYWYRQLPEEGLKFMVYLQKENIIDESGMPKERFSAEFPKEGPSILRIQQVVRGDSAAYFCASSPWTYEQYFGPGTRLTVT.